Following are 27 T cell receptor beta chains from one sample sequenced in a study of identical twins. TCRdb reprocessed the 5' RACE reads with MiXCR, giving one entry per CDR3 protein. The sample contains hundreds of thousands of distinct CDR3 sequences, around 8.3% of which appear only once. In addition, the sample was reused for a study of yellow fever vaccine responses in identical twins.

The sample consisted of PBMCs. Receptors originate from a woman aged 18-29 years in good health.

The chain has TRBV20-1 and TRBJ2-2; D gene ambiguous. CDR1 and CDR2 from the germline V gene are DFQATT and SNEGSKA (reference sequence). Trimming removed 0 bases at V and 2 bases at J, with 10 bases between. The CDR3 has 15 amino acids. The CDR3 DNA sequence: TGCAGTGCTAGAGATCTGTCGGGTAACACCGGGGAGCTGTTTTTT. Its protein is CSARDLSGNTGELFF.

This clonotype was seen a few times. The gene calls are TRBV3-1 and TRBJ2-1, with D unclear. V dropped 0 bases and J dropped 7 bases, with 7 bases sitting between them. The CDR3 is 13 amino acids. Germline V lookup: CDR1 LGHDT, CDR2 YNNKEL (reference sequence). The CDR3 here is CASSQDSWNEQFF. The CDR3 DNA follows: TGTGCCAGCAGCCAAGATAGCTGGAATGAGCAGTTCTTC.

This chain links TRBV2 with TRBJ1-4; 10 bases are a match to TRBD1. The CDR3 is made up of 15 amino acids. Losses at the gene ends were 6 bases for V and 8 bases for J; bases not matched to a gene: 9. Germline loops: CDR1 SNHLY, CDR2 FYNNEI. The CDR3 bases are TGTGCCAGCAGCAGAACGGGACAGGGGAGGGAAAAACTGTTTTTT. This gives the protein CASSRTGQGREKLFF.

There are a few counts of this clonotype. The chain is built from TRBV6-1 and TRBJ2-3; 8 positions agree with TRBD2. V dropped 7 bases and J dropped 3; count of bases not matched to a gene: 9. The CDR3 runs 15 residues. The germline V gene encodes CDR1 MNHNS and CDR2 SASEGT. CDR3 protein: CASTGRSGGTDTQYF. In DNA, the CDR3 is TGTGCCAGCACGGGGAGGAGCGGGGGTACAGATACGCAGTATTTT.

This clonotype was detected a few times. V is TRBV7-2 and J is TRBJ2-7; tentatively, D is TRBD2 (5 bases). CDR3 length equals 13 residues. The germline CDR1 and CDR2 sequences are SGHTA and FQGNSA. V was clipped by 5 bases and J by 5 bases, with 13 bases between them. CDR3: CASSGRDRDEQYF. The CDR3 DNA follows: TGTGCCAGCAGCGGCCGGGATCGTGACGAGCAGTACTTC.

The rearrangement uses TRBV12-3 or TRBV12-4 and TRBJ2-1, with TRBD1 identical over 7 bases. With V trimmed by 3 bases and J by 9 bases, 5 bases remained unmatched. The CDR3 length is 13 residues. Here the CDR3 DNA reads TGTGCCAGCAGTTTGAGACAGGGATCTGAGCAGTTCTTC. Its protein is CASSLRQGSEQFF.

There are many counts of this clonotype. The chain carries TRBV5-1 and TRBJ2-4; 8 nucleotides match TRBD2. The CDR3 covers 14 residues. With 4 bases clipped from V and 7 bases from J, the junction kept 7 bases outside the gene matches. Germline V lookup: CDR1 SGHRS, CDR2 YFSETQ. This CDR3 reads CASSGSGSSNIQYF. The CDR3 DNA follows: TGCGCCAGCAGCGGGAGCGGGAGTAGCAACATTCAGTACTTC.

V and J are TRBV6-1 and TRBJ2-7; 10 bases match TRBD2. With 8 bases clipped from V and 0 bases from J, the junction kept 7 bases outside the gene matches. Germline-derived CDR1 and CDR2 are MNHNS and SASEGT. The CDR3 runs to 15 residues. The CDR3 here is CASFWTSGNSYEQYF. CDR3 sequence (DNA): TGTGCCAGCTTTTGGACTAGCGGAAACTCCTACGAGCAGTACTTC.

The chain employs TRBV29-1 and TRBJ2-7; 9 nucleotides align to TRBD1. CDR1 and CDR2 (germline): SQVTM, ANQGSEA. Trimming took 6 bases from V and 3 from J; bases not matched to a gene: 12. CDR3 length: 15 amino acids. The CDR3 DNA reads TGCAGCGTGGCACAGGGACAGGGCTACAACTACGAGCAGTACTTC. It yields the protein CSVAQGQGYNYEQYF.

The table lists this clonotype with a few counts. The V gene is TRBV18, the J gene TRBJ1-2; 7 nucleotides align to TRBD1. CDR3 length: 15 residues. From germline, CDR1 is KGHSH and CDR2 LQKENI. V dropped 3 bases and J dropped 1; count of bases not matched to a gene: 5. The CDR3 loop reads CASSPETGNNYGYTF. The CDR3 nucleotides are TGTGCCAGCTCACCTGAGACAGGGAATAACTATGGCTACACCTTC. Full variable domain (remainder filled in from reference TRBV18 and TRBJ1-2): NAGVMQNPRHLVRRRGQEARLRCSPMKGHSHVYWYRQLPEEGLKFMVYLQKENIIDESGMPKERFSAEFPKEGPSILRIQQVVRGDSAAYFCASSPETGNNYGYTFGSGTRLTVV.

This chain links TRBV4-3 with TRBJ1-2; D uncertain. Trimming removed 4 bases from V and 3 bases from J, with 12 bases in between. CDR3 length: 14 amino acids. Germline V gives CDR1 LGHNA, CDR2 YSLEER. The CDR3 sequence: CASSPDLFDYGYTF. In DNA form, the CDR3 reads TGCGCCAGCAGCCCGGACCTCTTTGACTATGGCTACACCTTC.

Ten or more counts support this clonotype. The V and J genes are TRBV5-1 and TRBJ2-6; 7 bases map to TRBD1. The CDR3 is 17 residues long. Germline lookup yields CDR1 SGHRS and CDR2 YFSETQ. V lost 0 bases to trimming and J lost 1 base; unmatched junction nucleotides: 4. The CDR3 loop reads CASSLDRGGSGANVLTF. The CDR3 DNA reads as TGCGCCAGCAGCTTGGACAGGGGCGGATCTGGGGCCAACGTCCTGACTTTC.

The J gene is TRBJ2-6, the V gene TRBV6-2 or TRBV6-3; 7 bases line up with TRBD1. V gave up 10 bases and J gave up 0 bases; unmatched junction bases: 12. Germline V gene sequence: CDR1 MNHEY, CDR2 SVGEGT. This CDR3 has 17 residues. The CDR3 spells CATVSGTAISGANVLTF. CDR3 nucleotide sequence: TGTGCCACCGTTTCCGGGACAGCTATCTCTGGGGCCAACGTCCTGACTTTC.

With regard to this clonotype: This sequence may be a read error, since a much larger clone differs from it by one base. The chain carries TRBV28 and TRBJ2-1; a weak D match, TRBD2 (5 bases). V was shortened by 5 bases and J by 1 base, with 12 bases between the two germline ends. The CDR3 is 15 residues long. Per germline, CDR1 MDHEN and CDR2 SYDVKM. CDR3 coding DNA: TGTGCCAGCAGTATTTATGAGGGATCCTACAATGAGCAGTTCTTC. It specifies CASSIYEGSYNEQFF.

The V and J genes are TRBV20-1 and TRBJ2-3; 7 bases match TRBD1. This CDR3 has 13 residues. V dropped 5 bases and J dropped 2; count of bases not matched to a gene: 4. Per germline, CDR1 DFQATT and CDR2 SNEGSKA (reference sequence). CDR3 in DNA: TGCAGTGCTGGGGACAGTCTCACAGATACGCAGTATTTT. It is translated as CSAGDSLTDTQYF.

A few counts support this clonotype. This chain connects TRBV14 to TRBJ2-1; perhaps TRBD2 as D (5 bases). Trimming took 4 bases from V and 6 from J, leaving 16 bases between them. Germline values: CDR1 SGHDN, CDR2 FVKESK. The CDR3 is made up of 15 amino acids. DNA of the CDR3: TGTGCCAGCAGCCTGCGGTTGGCGGGCTTCAATGAGCAGTTCTTC. This codes for CASSLRLAGFNEQFF.

The V gene is TRBV27, the J gene TRBJ2-2, with a tentative D call TRBD1 (6 bases). Germline CDR1 and CDR2: MNHEY and SMNVEV (reference sequence). There are 16 residues in the CDR3. The V end lost 2 bases, the J end lost 6 bases, and 16 bases lay between the germline ends. The chain's CDR3 is CASSLPSGTTPGELFF. Here the CDR3 DNA reads TGTGCCAGCAGTTTACCTTCGGGGACAACCCCCGGGGAGCTGTTTTTT.

This clonotype has just a few counts. This chain joins TRBV6-2 or TRBV6-3 and TRBJ2-7; tentatively, D is TRBD2 (6 bases). V dropped 5 bases and J dropped 7 bases, with 21 bases sitting between them. Germline V gives CDR1 MNHEY, CDR2 SVGEGT. The CDR3 runs 15 residues. For the CDR3, the DNA is TGTGCCAGCAGTACCCTAGCGCCTCAACCGGGGGAGCAGTACTTC. As protein: CASSTLAPQPGEQYF.

V gene TRBV4-2 combines with J gene TRBJ2-3; 12 positions agree with TRBD1. V lost 0 bases and J lost 5; bases outside the gene matches: 6. The CDR3 length is 17 residues. The germline V gene encodes CDR1 LGHNA and CDR2 YNFKEQ. The CDR3 bases are TGTGCCAGCAGCCAAGATCTGGGACAGGGGGCGGGAGATACGCAGTATTTT. This gives the protein CASSQDLGQGAGDTQYF.

At least ten counts were recorded for this clonotype. The chain carries TRBV5-1 and TRBJ2-3; TRBD2 matches at 10 bases. The germline gives CDR1 SGHRS, CDR2 YFSETQ. This CDR3 is 16 amino acids long. With 3 bases clipped from V and 0 bases from J, the junction kept 4 bases outside the gene matches. CDR3 residues: CASSSGLAPSTDTQYF. CDR3 coding DNA: TGCGCCAGCAGCTCGGGACTAGCGCCAAGCACAGATACGCAGTATTTT. The full variable domain, completed using reference TRBV5-1 and TRBJ2-3, is KAGVTQTPRYLIKTRGQQVTLSCSPISGHRSVSWYQQTPGQGLQFLFEYFSETQRNKGNFPGRFSGRQFSNSRSEMNVSTLELGDSALYLCASSSGLAPSTDTQYFGPGTRLTVL.

There are a few counts of this clonotype. The chain combines TRBV7-2 with TRBJ1-1; 7 nucleotides agree with TRBD1. This CDR3 has 12 residues. Trimming cost V 5 bases and J 7 bases; bases outside gene matches: 4. CDR1 and CDR2 (germline): SGHTA, FQGNSA. The CDR3 reads CASSPGTVEAFF. In DNA, the CDR3 is TGTGCCAGCAGCCCCGGGACAGTTGAAGCTTTCTTT.

This clonotype was seen ten or more times. The chain combines TRBV19 with TRBJ2-2; D unresolved. The CDR3 contains 12 residues. From germline, CDR1 is LNHDA and CDR2 SQIVND (reference sequence). Trimming removed 7 bases at V and 7 bases at J, with 10 bases between. The CDR3 coding sequence is TGTGCCAGTACCCCCCCTGGCGGGGAGCTGTTTTTT. Protein sequence: CASTPPGGELFF.

This clonotype has a handful of counts. The V gene is TRBV4-1, the J gene TRBJ2-7; 12 nucleotides agree with TRBD2. The CDR3 is 14 amino acids. Germline-derived CDR1 and CDR2 are MGHRA and YSYEKL. Germline trimming cut 5 bases from V and 3 bases from J; bases unmatched to any gene: 2. Here the CDR3 reads CASSAGLAGYEQYF. The CDR3, as DNA: TGCGCCAGCAGCGCGGGACTAGCGGGCTACGAGCAGTACTTC.

This clonotype occurred a few times. This chain links TRBV11-2 with TRBJ1-4; TRBD1 is a possible D gene (6 bases). This CDR3 region has 15 residues. V lost 4 bases and J lost 7, with 16 bases in between. CDR1 and CDR2 from the germline V gene are SGHAT and FQNNGV. The CDR3 is CASSSSGVSSEKLFF. The CDR3 DNA follows: TGTGCCAGCAGCTCCTCAGGGGTTTCTAGTGAAAAACTGTTTTTT.

This rearrangement joins TRBV18 to TRBJ1-1; TRBD1 matches at 7 bases. The CDR3 contains 13 residues. Trimming cost V 5 bases and J 4 bases; bases outside gene matches: 4. In germline, CDR1 is KGHSH, CDR2 LQKENI. Here the CDR3 reads CASSTYRGTEAFF. The CDR3 nucleotides read TGTGCCAGCTCAACTTACAGGGGCACTGAAGCTTTCTTT.

The table lists this clonotype with a few counts. The genes are TRBV29-1 and TRBJ1-2; 10 nucleotides line up with TRBD1. J was trimmed by 8 bases and V by 4 bases; bases with no gene match: 4. This CDR3 spans 12 amino acids. Germline V gene data show CDR1 as SQVTM and CDR2 as ANQGSEA. CDR3 sequence reads: CSVATGGVGYTF. The CDR3 DNA sequence: TGCAGCGTTGCGACAGGGGGCGTGGGCTACACCTTC.

This rearrangement joins TRBV12-3 or TRBV12-4 to TRBJ1-1; D gene uncertain. V shed 6 bases and J shed 11 bases, with 19 bases lying between them. This CDR3 region has 13 residues. The CDR3: CASSLSAGRTAFF. Here the CDR3 DNA reads TGTGCCAGCAGCCTTAGCGCGGGCAGGACGGCTTTCTTT.